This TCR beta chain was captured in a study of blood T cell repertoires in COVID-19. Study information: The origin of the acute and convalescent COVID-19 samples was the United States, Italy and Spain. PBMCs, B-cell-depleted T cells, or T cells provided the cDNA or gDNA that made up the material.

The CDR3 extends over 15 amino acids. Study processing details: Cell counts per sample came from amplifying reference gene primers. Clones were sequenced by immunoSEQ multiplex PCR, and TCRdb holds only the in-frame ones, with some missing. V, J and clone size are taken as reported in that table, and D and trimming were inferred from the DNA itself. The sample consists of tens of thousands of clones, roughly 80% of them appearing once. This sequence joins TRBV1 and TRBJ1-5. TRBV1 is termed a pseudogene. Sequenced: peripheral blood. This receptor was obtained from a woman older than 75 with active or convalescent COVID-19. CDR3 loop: CTSSQPNELYQPQHF. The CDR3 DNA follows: TGCACCAGCAGCCAGCCGAACGAACTGTATCAGCCCCAGCATTTT.